The 31 T cell receptor beta chains presented below share a single source sample, sequenced in a study of blood T cell repertoires in COVID-19. Clones were sequenced by immunoSEQ multiplex PCR, and TCRdb holds only the in-frame ones, with some missing. The table lists 300,000 to 500,000 clones, more than 75% of them singletons, with 0.95% to 1% in the top ten. Material: PBMCs or T cells enriched from blood (not recorded which). The receptors derive from a woman aged 25 to 39 with acute COVID-19.

V gene TRBV7-3 combines with J gene TRBJ1-1; tentatively, D is TRBD1 (6 bases). V was cut by 5 bases and J by 1 base, with 14 bases left in between. CDR3 size: 15 residues. Germline V gene sequence: CDR1 SGHTA, CDR2 FQGTGA. The CDR3 region has the DNA TGTGCCAGCAGCCCGGGGGGGCGTAAGAACACTGAAGCTTTCTTT. Its protein is CASSPGGRKNTEAFF. The complete variable domain, with remaining parts taken from reference TRBV7-3 and TRBJ1-1, reads GAGVSQTPSNKVTEKGKYVELRCDPISGHTALYWYRQSLGQGPEFLIYFQGTGAADDSGLPNDRFFAVRPEGSVSTLKIQRTERGDSAVYLCASSPGGRKNTEAFFGQGTRLTVV.

This chain connects TRBV7-9 to TRBJ1-1; D is unclear. The CDR3 is 16 residues long. The germline V gene has CDR1 SEHNR and CDR2 FQNEAQ (reference sequence). V was clipped by 0 bases and J by 4 bases, with 15 bases between them. CDR3 protein: CASSLARPGGSTEAFF. DNA for the CDR3: TGTGCCAGCAGCTTAGCCCGCCCGGGTGGTAGCACTGAAGCTTTCTTT.

The chain recombines TRBV5-6 with TRBJ1-4; TRBD1 agrees at 7 bases. Trimming took 4 bases from V and 5 from J; bases not matched to a gene: 5. Germline V lookup: CDR1 SGHDT, CDR2 YYEEEE. The CDR3 contains 14 residues. In DNA, the CDR3 is TGTGCCAGCAGCCGGACAGGAAACAATGAAAAACTGTTTTTT. Its translation is CASSRTGNNEKLFF.

The rearrangement links TRBV29-1 to TRBJ2-1; TRBD2 is a possible D gene (5 bases). This CDR3 has 14 residues. Germline V gene sequence: CDR1 SQVTM, CDR2 ANQGSEA. V was clipped by 2 bases and J by 4 bases, with 12 bases between them. The CDR3 spells CSVETRQRYNEQFF. CDR3 DNA: TGCAGCGTTGAAACGAGGCAGCGGTACAATGAGCAGTTCTTC.

This clone occurred once. The chain uses TRBV5-1 and TRBJ2-3, with 7 bases matching TRBD1. The length of the CDR3 is 18 residues. CDR1 SGHRS and CDR2 YFSETQ come from the germline V gene. After removal of 2 bases from V and 5 bases from J, the junction contained 17 bases not matched to a gene. CDR3 sequence (DNA): TGCGCCAGCAGCTTTGTAGTTGGGGACAGCACCCGCATAGATACGCAGTATTTT. Its protein is CASSFVVGDSTRIDTQYF.

The gene calls are TRBV18 and TRBJ1-2; 8 bases line up with TRBD1. V lost 2 bases and J lost 0; bases outside the gene matches: 2. This CDR3 is built from 15 residues. CDR1 and CDR2 from the germline V gene are KGHSH and LQKENI. This CDR3 reads CASSPYRGTNYGYTF. CDR3 bases: TGTGCCAGCTCACCATACAGGGGGACTAACTATGGCTACACCTTC.

The chain links TRBV7-9 to TRBJ2-2; possible D gene TRBD1, 5 bases. The germline CDR1 and CDR2 sequences are SEHNR and FQNEAQ (reference sequence). This CDR3 is built from 16 residues. V lost 5 bases, J lost 2 bases, and 15 bases lay in between. The CDR3, as DNA: TGTGCCAGCAGCCTCGTAACAGGATTTAACACCGGGGAGCTGTTTTTT. This codes for CASSLVTGFNTGELFF.

The chain recombines TRBV11-2 with TRBJ2-1, with D unresolved. The V end lost 1 base, the J end lost 5 bases, and 6 bases lay between the germline ends. The CDR3 runs 13 residues. The germline CDR1 and CDR2 sequences are SGHAT and FQNNGV. The CDR3 DNA reads as TGTGCCAGCAGCTTAGCCCCGGACAATGAGCAGTTCTTC. The encoded protein is CASSLAPDNEQFF.

This chain links TRBV6-2 or TRBV6-3 with TRBJ2-1; 7 bases match TRBD1. Germline assignment: CDR1 MNHEY and CDR2 SVGEGT. The CDR3 totals 14 residues. Trimming at V came to 4 bases and at J to 0 bases, leaving 0 bases not matched to a gene. CDR3 bases: TGTGCCAGCAGTTGGGACAGCTCCTACAATGAGCAGTTCTTC. Its translation is CASSWDSSYNEQFF.

This clone was recorded a few times. The V and J genes are TRBV30 and TRBJ1-1; 9 bases line up with TRBD1. The CDR3 has 13 amino acids. Germline loops: CDR1 GTSNPN, CDR2 SVGIG (reference sequence). J gave up 0 bases and V 6 bases, and 2 bases lay outside the gene matches. In nucleotides, the CDR3 is TGTGCCTGCGGACAGGGGCTGAACACTGAAGCTTTCTTT. This encodes CACGQGLNTEAFF.

CDR3 DNA sequence: TGTGCCAGCAGCGTACAGACCGGGACAGGGATCGACTATGGCTACACCTTC. It is translated as CASSVQTGTGIDYGYTF. The V and J genes are TRBV9 and TRBJ1-2; TRBD1 agrees at 9 bases. The V and J ends lost 1 base and 3 bases, in that order; junction bases with no gene match: 10. Looked up from germline, CDR1 is SGDLS and CDR2 is YYNGEE. CDR3 length: 17 amino acids.

This chain uses TRBV6-1 with TRBJ1-4; unclear D gene. Trimming stripped 2 bases from V and 4 bases from J, with 14 bases between. This CDR3 is built from 16 residues. Germline loops: CDR1 MNHNS, CDR2 SASEGT. The CDR3 nucleotides read TGTGCCAGCAGTGAATTTATTAGGAGAAGTAATGAAAAACTGTTTTTT. Encoded protein: CASSEFIRRSNEKLFF.

The V and J genes are TRBV6-1 and TRBJ2-2; 9 positions agree with TRBD2. V was clipped by 4 bases and J by 3 bases; unmatched bases: 6. The CDR3 consists of 16 residues. CDR1 is MNHNS, CDR2 SASEGT, per germline. CDR3 in DNA: TGTGCCAGCAGTGGAATAGCGGGGGAGTACACCGGGGAGCTGTTTTTT. Translation: CASSGIAGEYTGELFF.

The chain combines TRBV30 with TRBJ2-7, with D possibly being TRBD1 (5 bases). The CDR3 runs to 13 residues. The V gene's germline CDR1 is GTSNPN and CDR2 SVGIG (reference sequence). Trimming stripped 4 bases from V and 0 bases from J, with 10 bases between. CDR3 DNA: TGTGCCTGGATCCCAGGGAACTCCTACGAGCAGTACTTC. Amino acid sequence: CAWIPGNSYEQYF.

This chain connects TRBV7-9 to TRBJ1-4; 8 positions agree with TRBD1. Germline lookup yields CDR1 SEHNR and CDR2 FQNEAQ (reference sequence). J lost 7 bases, V lost 6 bases, and 13 bases had no gene match. The CDR3 length is 16 residues. The CDR3: CASSLVLDRVFEKLFF. In DNA form, the CDR3 reads TGTGCCAGCAGTCTTGTCTTGGACAGGGTATTTGAAAAACTGTTTTTT.

V and J are TRBV6-5 and TRBJ2-2; possible D gene TRBD1, 6 bases. The germline V and J ends were trimmed by 9 bases and 3 bases, with 11 bases remaining between them. CDR1 MNHEY and CDR2 SVGAGI come from the germline V gene. CDR3 length equals 13 residues. The CDR3 region has the DNA TGTGCCAGTGGAGAGGGGGACACCGGGGAGCTGTTTTTT. It is translated as CASGEGDTGELFF.

The J gene is TRBJ1-6, the V gene TRBV11-2; D gene uncertain. Germline CDR1 is SGHAT and CDR2 is FQNNGV. V lost 2 bases to trimming and J lost 8 bases, with 7 bases between them. The CDR3 has 13 residues. For the CDR3, the DNA is TGTGCCAGCAGCTTATTGTCGGATTCACCCCTCCACTTT. It encodes CASSLLSDSPLHF.

Concerning this clone: Other DNA sequences in this specimen translate into the identical CDR3. This chain connects TRBV4-1 to TRBJ1-1, with no clear D. This CDR3 comprises 14 residues. Trimming removed 1 base at V and 2 bases at J, with 8 bases between. CDR1 and CDR2 (germline): MGHRA, YSYEKL. CDR3 sequence reads: CASSQVGGNTEAFF. CDR3 in DNA: TGCGCCAGCAGCCAAGTAGGCGGAAACACTGAAGCTTTCTTT.

As for this clone: The same CDR3 can be traced to other DNA sequences in this sample. This chain connects TRBV7-2 to TRBJ1-5, with D unclear. Trimming took off 3 bases at V and 7 bases at J, with 10 bases between the two ends. Germline V gene lookup returns CDR1 SGHTA and CDR2 FQGNSA. This CDR3 has 13 amino acids. DNA for the CDR3: TGTGCCAGCAGCTTGCGGGGTAACCAGCCCCAGCATTTT. This codes for CASSLRGNQPQHF.

The chain carries TRBV27 and TRBJ1-4; a possible D gene is TRBD1 (6 bases). CDR1 is MNHEY, CDR2 SMNVEV, per germline (reference sequence). V was cut by 2 bases and J by 7 bases, with 17 bases left in between. There are 16 residues in the CDR3. The CDR3: CASSLKVRGMGEKLFF. The CDR3 region has the DNA TGTGCCAGCAGTTTAAAGGTCAGGGGAATGGGTGAAAAACTGTTTTTT.

The CDR3 spells CASSFDSYYGYTF. CDR3 DNA sequence: TGTGCCAGCAGTTTTGACAGCTACTATGGCTACACCTTC. V and J are TRBV12-3 or TRBV12-4 and TRBJ1-2; tentatively, D is TRBD1 (5 bases). The CDR3 length is 13 residues. V was clipped by 3 bases and J by 3 bases, with 8 bases between them.

The chain links TRBV21-1 to TRBJ1-1; TRBD1, the table's D call, was not compared with the DNA. TRBV21-1 is flagged as a pseudogene. The CDR3 is 14 amino acids. The DNA for the CDR3 is TGTGCCAGCAGCAGGGACAGGCAGAACACTGAAGCTTTCTTT. This encodes CASSRDRQNTEAFF.

The rearrangement uses TRBV24-1 and TRBJ2-7; 7 nucleotides match TRBD1. V lost 3 bases, J lost 4 bases, and 8 bases stayed unmatched. This CDR3 region has 15 residues. Germline CDR1 and CDR2: KGHDR and SFDVKD. The CDR3 spells CATSDGKGARYEQYF. The DNA of the CDR3 is TGTGCCACCAGTGATGGAAAGGGGGCGAGATACGAGCAGTACTTC.

This clone has just one count. The V gene is TRBV5-1, the J gene TRBJ2-1; 8 positions match TRBD2. V lost 2 bases and J lost 7; bases outside the gene matches: 14. The V gene's germline CDR1 is SGHRS and CDR2 YFSETQ. The CDR3 totals 17 residues. This CDR3 reads CASSFPLLAAQGNEQFF. CDR3 in DNA: TGCGCCAGCAGCTTCCCCTTACTAGCGGCTCAAGGGAATGAGCAGTTCTTC.

This clone was recorded only once. V gene TRBV7-2 combines with J gene TRBJ1-4; TRBD1 is a possible D gene (6 bases). This CDR3 is 13 amino acids long. The germline V gene has CDR1 SGHTA and CDR2 FQGNSA. Trimming removed 8 bases at V and 9 bases at J, with 16 bases between. The CDR3: CASGQDSGKKLFF. CDR3 coding DNA: TGTGCCAGCGGCCAGGACAGCGGCAAAAAACTGTTTTTT. Full variable domain (remainder filled in from reference TRBV7-2 and TRBJ1-4): GAGVSQSPSNKVTEKGKDVELRCDPISGHTALYWYRQSLGQGLEFLIYFQGNSAPDKSGLPSDRFSAERTGGSVSTLTIQRTQQEDSAVYLCASGQDSGKKLFFGSGTQLSVL.

This chain uses TRBV4-2 with TRBJ2-3; 8 nucleotides match TRBD2. Germline trimming cut 1 base from V and 4 bases from J; bases unmatched to any gene: 13. Germline CDR1 and CDR2: LGHNA and YNFKEQ. This CDR3 region has 18 residues. The CDR3 loop is CASSQGLGDGGAADTQYF. DNA for the CDR3: TGTGCCAGCAGCCAAGGTCTGGGAGACGGGGGGGCGGCAGATACGCAGTATTTT.

The chain has TRBV27 and TRBJ1-2; a possible D gene is TRBD1 (6 bases). CDR1 and CDR2 (germline): MNHEY, SMNVEV (reference sequence). There are 15 residues in the CDR3. V shed 6 bases and J shed 0 bases, with 14 bases lying between them. CDR3: CASRRTATTNYGYTF. The CDR3 nucleotides read TGTGCCAGCAGACGGACAGCCACCACTAACTATGGCTACACCTTC.

This chain uses TRBV5-1 with TRBJ2-3; weak D call: TRBD1 (6 bases). This CDR3 contains 16 residues. With 3 bases removed from V and 4 bases from J, the gap between germline ends came to 18 bases. The germline gives CDR1 SGHRS, CDR2 YFSETQ. CDR3 region: CASSSQGPGSPDTQYF. Written as DNA, the CDR3 is TGCGCCAGCAGCTCACAGGGCCCGGGGAGTCCAGATACGCAGTATTTT.

The rearrangement links TRBV18 to TRBJ2-7; 10 positions agree with TRBD2. V shed 3 bases and J 0 bases; nucleotides not matched to a gene: 2. The CDR3 has 15 amino acids. Germline CDR1 and CDR2: KGHSH and LQKENI. CDR3: CASSPASGGSYEQYF. Written as DNA, the CDR3 is TGTGCCAGCTCACCCGCTAGCGGGGGCTCCTACGAGCAGTACTTC.

The chain combines TRBV5-1 with TRBJ1-1; D uncertain. This CDR3 region has 14 residues. CDR1 SGHRS and CDR2 YFSETQ come from the germline V gene. The V and J ends lost 4 bases and 5 bases respectively, with 15 bases between them. In DNA, the CDR3 is TGCGCCAGCAGCCTGGCCCCCCCGGGGACTGAAGCTTTCTTT. Translating it yields CASSLAPPGTEAFF.

The chain joins TRBV12-3 or TRBV12-4 to TRBJ1-1; D remains unclear. The V end lost 6 bases, the J end lost 5 bases, and 13 bases lay between the germline ends. CDR3 length equals 13 residues. As DNA, the CDR3 is TGTGCCAGCAGACGGGAGTGGGAGACTGAAGCTTTCTTT. It yields the protein CASRREWETEAFF.